This T cell receptor (beta chain) was sequenced in a study of cytomegalovirus exposure and HLA in healthy donors. Between the trimmed V and J ends, which lost 0 bases and 8 bases, there was a span of 17 bases. Germline values: CDR1 LGHNA, CDR2 YSLEER. This CDR3 spans 16 amino acids. This clone has a single count. Only in-frame clones appear in the TCRdb table, and some are missing; sequencing was by immunoSEQ multiplex PCR. Of 280,000 or so clones in the sample, roughly 90% were seen once. V and J are TRBV4-3 and TRBJ2-1; perhaps TRBD1 as D (5 bases). This clonotype originated in a woman between 18 and 29 years old in good health and CMV-seronegative. Sequenced: PBMCs. In DNA form, the CDR3 reads TGCGCCAGCAGCCAAGACCAGGGCCCGAGACCGTATGAGCAGTTCTTC. Its protein product is CASSQDQGPRPYEQFF.